These 13 T cell receptor beta chains were all obtained from the same sample, sequenced in a study of early T cells in non-severe SARS-CoV-2 infection. TCRdb reprocessed the 5' RACE reads via MiXCR and lists one record per CDR3 protein. The sample has about 58,000 distinct CDR3 sequences, around an eighth seen once. Material: whole blood. These receptors were obtained from an adult who was a healthcare worker with PCR-confirmed SARS-CoV-2 infection or an uninfected control (not recorded which).

This clonotype was observed at least ten times. The rearrangement uses TRBV29-1 and TRBJ2-2; D might be TRBD1 (6 bases). Germline CDR1 and CDR2: SQVTM and ANQGSEA. This CDR3 has 14 amino acids. Trimming pared 4 bases from V and 3 bases from J, leaving 12 bases between. CDR3 region: CSVASYRDTGELFF. In nucleotides, the CDR3 is TGCAGCGTTGCCTCCTACAGGGACACCGGGGAGCTGTTTTTT.

This clonotype was detected ten times or more. The CDR3 bases are TGTGCCAGCAGCCCTGGGTACCAGGCGTATGAAAAACTGTTTTTT. Translation: CASSPGYQAYEKLFF. The V and J genes are TRBV7-2 and TRBJ1-4; D gene uncertain. The CDR3 runs 15 residues. The V end was cut by 5 bases, the J end by 6 bases, with 16 bases between. Germline loops: CDR1 SGHTA, CDR2 FQGNSA. Variable domain in full (rest from reference TRBV7-2 and TRBJ1-4): GAGVSQSPSNKVTEKGKDVELRCDPISGHTALYWYRQSLGQGLEFLIYFQGNSAPDKSGLPSDRFSAERTGGSVSTLTIQRTQQEDSAVYLCASSPGYQAYEKLFFGSGTQLSVL.

Only a few counts were recorded for this clonotype. CDR3 DNA sequence: TGCAGTGCCCGAAGGGGGGCAGTTGGGGGCACAGATACGCAGTATTTT. It translates to CSARRGAVGGTDTQYF. The chain carries TRBV20-1 and TRBJ2-3; D assignment may be TRBD1 or TRBD2 (6 bases each). CDR1 and CDR2 from the germline V gene are DFQATT and SNEGSKA (reference sequence). The CDR3 sequence is 16 residues long. Trimming shortened V by 6 bases and J by 1 base, and 20 bases separated the two germline ends.

The gene calls are TRBV12-3 or TRBV12-4 and TRBJ2-5, with 11 bases matching TRBD1. CDR3 length: 15 amino acids. The trim removed 7 bases at V and 4 bases at J, leaving 8 bases unmatched. In DNA, the CDR3 is TGTGCCAGCACCCAGGGGACAGGGGGAGGAGAGACCCAGTACTTC. Protein product: CASTQGTGGGETQYF.

The gene calls are TRBV28 and TRBJ2-1; TRBD2 aligns across 14 bases. The CDR3 covers 15 residues. The V gene's germline CDR1 is MDHEN and CDR2 SYDVKM. The trim removed 5 bases at V and 15 bases at J, leaving 12 bases unmatched. CDR3 coding DNA: TGTGCCAGCAGTACGGGACTAGCGGGAGTTAGTACTTTGTTCTTC. Residues: CASSTGLAGVSTLFF.

This clonotype was seen more than once but under ten times. The V and J genes are TRBV11-1 and TRBJ2-2; D call uncertain. V lost 2 bases, J lost 0 bases, and 4 bases lay in between. CDR1 and CDR2 (germline): SGHAT, FQDESV (reference sequence). The CDR3 is 14 residues long. CDR3 sequence reads: CASSLTTNTGELFF. The CDR3 DNA follows: TGTGCCAGCAGCTTAACCACGAACACCGGGGAGCTGTTTTTT.

This clonotype was seen repeatedly, ten times or more. The chain has TRBV28 and TRBJ2-2; D unresolved. The CDR3 runs to 11 residues. Germline CDR1 MDHEN, CDR2 SYDVKM. V was cut by 8 bases and J by 7 bases, with 8 bases left in between. The CDR3 DNA follows: TGTGCCAGCCAACGGGTCGGGGAGCTGTTTTTT. Translation gives CASQRVGELFF. The full variable domain, in which reference TRBV28 and TRBJ2-2 provide the parts outside the CDR3, is DVKVTQSSRYLVKRTGEKVFLECVQDMDHENMFWYRQDPGLGLRLIYFSYDVKMKEKGDIPEGYSVSREKKERFSLILESASTNQTSMYLCASQRVGELFFGEGSRLTVL.

This clonotype was counted many times. The V and J genes are TRBV20-1 and TRBJ2-6, with 11 nucleotides matching TRBD1. The V segment lost 3 bases and the J segment 4 bases; nucleotides outside the gene matches: 2. Germline CDR1 is DFQATT and CDR2 is SNEGSKA (reference sequence). The CDR3 is 15 amino acids. The CDR3 region is CSARDRGQGANVLTF. The CDR3 DNA reads as TGCAGTGCTAGGGACAGGGGGCAAGGGGCCAACGTCCTGACTTTC.

The table lists this clonotype with many counts. The V gene is TRBV12-3 or TRBV12-4, the J gene TRBJ1-1; 7 positions agree with TRBD1. The J segment lost 4 bases and the V segment lost 1 base, leaving 6 bases of the junction unmatched. The CDR3 extends over 15 amino acids. CDR3 protein: CASSLGQGMATEAFF. CDR3 in DNA: TGTGCCAGCAGTTTAGGACAGGGAATGGCCACTGAAGCTTTCTTT.

The chain joins TRBV7-3 to TRBJ1-6; weak D call: TRBD1 (5 bases). Germline CDR1 SGHTA, CDR2 FQGTGA. The CDR3 loop spans 13 amino acids. V lost 4 bases and J 8 bases, leaving 9 bases between the germline ends. This chain's CDR3 is CASSSRVDSPLHF. CDR3 nucleotide sequence: TGTGCCAGCAGCTCCAGGGTTGATTCACCCCTCCACTTT.

This clonotype was detected a few times. The V call is TRBV11-2, the J call TRBJ2-3; TRBD1 aligns across 7 bases. Unmatched junction bases numbered 6, after V lost 5 bases and J lost 4 bases. The CDR3 loop spans 14 amino acids. Germline CDR1 reads SGHAT; CDR2 reads FQNNGV. The CDR3 DNA is TGTGCCAGCAGCCTAACGACAGGGTCAGATACGCAGTATTTT. Amino acids: CASSLTTGSDTQYF.

There are a few counts of this clonotype. The chain couples TRBV30 to TRBJ2-7; 7 bases are shared with TRBD1. V shed 0 bases, J shed 3 bases, and the junction held 5 bases outside the gene matches. The CDR3 covers 14 residues. Germline V gene data show CDR1 as GTSNPN and CDR2 as SVGIG (reference sequence). CDR3 nucleotide sequence: TGTGCCTGGAGTGTATCAAACAGGGGCTACGAGCAGTACTTC. It specifies CAWSVSNRGYEQYF.

This clonotype was observed many times. The chain uses TRBV27 and TRBJ2-7; perhaps TRBD1 as D (6 bases). With 2 bases removed from V and 3 bases from J, the gap between germline ends came to 11 bases. This CDR3 contains 14 residues. CDR1 is MNHEY, CDR2 SMNVEV, per germline (reference sequence). The CDR3 here is CASSLIGQSYEQYF. In nucleotides, the CDR3 is TGTGCCAGCAGTTTAATTGGACAGAGCTACGAGCAGTACTTC.